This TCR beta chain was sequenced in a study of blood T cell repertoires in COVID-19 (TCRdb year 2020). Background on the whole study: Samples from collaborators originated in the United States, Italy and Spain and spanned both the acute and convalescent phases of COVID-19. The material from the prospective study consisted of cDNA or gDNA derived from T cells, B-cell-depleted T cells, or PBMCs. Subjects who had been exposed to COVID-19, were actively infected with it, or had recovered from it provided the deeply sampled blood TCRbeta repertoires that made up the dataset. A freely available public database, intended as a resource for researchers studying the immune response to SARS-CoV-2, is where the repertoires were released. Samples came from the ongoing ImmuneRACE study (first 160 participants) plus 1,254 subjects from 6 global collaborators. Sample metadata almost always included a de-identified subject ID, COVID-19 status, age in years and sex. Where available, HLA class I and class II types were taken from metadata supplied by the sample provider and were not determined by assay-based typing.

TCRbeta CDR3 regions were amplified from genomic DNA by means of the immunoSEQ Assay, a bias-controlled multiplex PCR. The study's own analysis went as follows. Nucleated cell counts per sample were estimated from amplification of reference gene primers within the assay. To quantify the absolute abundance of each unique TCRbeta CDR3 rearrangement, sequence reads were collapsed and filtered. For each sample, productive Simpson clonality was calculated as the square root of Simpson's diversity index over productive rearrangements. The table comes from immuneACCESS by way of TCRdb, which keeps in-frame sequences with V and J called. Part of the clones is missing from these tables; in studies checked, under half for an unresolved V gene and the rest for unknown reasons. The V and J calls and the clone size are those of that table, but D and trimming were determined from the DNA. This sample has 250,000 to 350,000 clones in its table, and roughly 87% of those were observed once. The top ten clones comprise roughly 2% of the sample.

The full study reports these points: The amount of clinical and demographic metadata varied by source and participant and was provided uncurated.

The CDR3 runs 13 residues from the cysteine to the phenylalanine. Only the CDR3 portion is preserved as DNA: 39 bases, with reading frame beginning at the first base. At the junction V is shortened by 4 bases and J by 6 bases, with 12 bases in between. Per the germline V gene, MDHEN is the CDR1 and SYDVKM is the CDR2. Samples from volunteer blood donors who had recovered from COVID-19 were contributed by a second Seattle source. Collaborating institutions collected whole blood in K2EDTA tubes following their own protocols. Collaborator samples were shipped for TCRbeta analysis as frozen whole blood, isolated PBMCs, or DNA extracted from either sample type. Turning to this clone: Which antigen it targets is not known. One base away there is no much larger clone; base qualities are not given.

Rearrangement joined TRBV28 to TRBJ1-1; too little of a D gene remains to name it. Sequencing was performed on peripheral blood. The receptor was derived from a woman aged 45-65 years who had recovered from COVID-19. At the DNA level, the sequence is TGTGCCAGCAGTTCCTATTTACAGTCTGAAGCTTTCTTT. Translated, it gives CASSSYLQSEAFF.